The clone carrying this T cell receptor (beta chain) was counted between two and nine times. The target antigen is unknown. The germline CDR1 and CDR2 sequences are DFQATT and SNEGSKA (reference sequence). After removal of 5 bases from V and 1 base from J, the junction contained 7 bases not matched to a gene. The CDR3 sequence is 15 residues long. These data come from a study of CD8 T cells in ankylosing spondylitis. Findings of the study overall: Disease-linked clones proved CD8+ and comparatively uncommon in peripheral blood. Matched synovial fluid from ankylosing spondylitis patients was reported to be enriched for disease-linked clones. Ankylosing spondylitis blood seemed to carry a telltale TCR beta motif made of about 8 highly homologous variants.

TCRdb reanalysed the 5' RACE reads using MiXCR and keeps one entry per CDR3 protein. The profile shows approximately 440,000 distinct CDR3 sequences, roughly 15% of them singletons. The TCR comes from a male donor with ankylosing spondylitis. Input material: blood, either unsorted or a sorted T cell fraction (not recorded which). The chain has TRBV20-1 and TRBJ2-7, with 11 bases fitting TRBD2. CDR3 bases: TGCAGTGCTCGTAAGACTAGCGGGAAGTCCTACGAGCAGTACTTC. It translates to CSARKTSGKSYEQYF.